The 12 T cell receptor beta chains in this list originate from one sample, sequenced in a study of blood T cell repertoires in COVID-19. Some clones are missing from TCRdb's copy, which holds only in-frame ones; the method was immunoSEQ multiplex PCR. The data show approximately 360,000 clones, with roughly 90% seen just once and 0.95% to 1.5% held by the top ten. The material sequenced was peripheral blood. The receptor set was obtained from a man between 35 and 55 years old with acute or convalescent COVID-19.

The chain has TRBV4-1 and TRBJ2-1; D perhaps matches TRBD2 (6 bases). Germline V gives CDR1 MGHRA, CDR2 YSYEKL. V was shortened by 0 bases and J by 8 bases, with 14 bases between the two germline ends. The CDR3 sequence is 15 residues long. CDR3 DNA: TGCGCCAGCAGCCAAGATTCTGGAGGGACGGATGAGCAGTTCTTC. This codes for CASSQDSGGTDEQFF.

The chain couples TRBV19 to TRBJ1-2; tentatively, D is TRBD1 (6 bases). Germline V gives CDR1 LNHDA, CDR2 SQIVND (reference sequence). The CDR3 runs 14 residues. V lost 11 bases, J lost 3 bases, and 19 bases lay in between. CDR3 residues: CASTQVWGHYGYTF. DNA of the CDR3: TGTGCCTCGACGCAGGTATGGGGGCACTATGGCTACACCTTC.

This rearrangement joins TRBV28 to TRBJ2-1, with 9 positions matching TRBD2. From germline, CDR1 is MDHEN and CDR2 SYDVKM. J was trimmed by 8 bases and V by 2 bases; bases with no gene match: 10. CDR3 length: 16 amino acids. The CDR3 sequence: CASSLALAGSQDEQFF. The CDR3 coding sequence is TGTGCCAGCAGTTTAGCCCTAGCGGGGTCTCAAGATGAGCAGTTCTTC.

The rearrangement joins TRBV15 to TRBJ1-5; TRBD1 might be the D (6 bases). The CDR3 sequence is 14 residues long. V was cut by 0 bases and J by 7 bases, with 10 bases left in between. The germline V gene encodes CDR1 LNHNV and CDR2 YYDKDF (reference sequence). The CDR3, as DNA: TGTGCCACCAGCAGAGAAAGGGGGATCCAGCCCCAGCATTTT. Amino acids: CATSRERGIQPQHF.

The chain has TRBV5-1 and TRBJ2-1; tentative D call: TRBD2 (5 bases). The CDR3 consists of 17 residues. V lost 4 bases, J lost 3 bases, and 20 bases lay in between. The germline V gene has CDR1 SGHRS and CDR2 YFSETQ. CDR3 sequence: CASSTLPRRGFYNEQFF. The CDR3, as DNA: TGCGCCAGCAGCACCCTCCCTAGACGGGGTTTCTACAATGAGCAGTTCTTC. The full variable domain, completed using reference TRBV5-1 and TRBJ2-1, is KAGVTQTPRYLIKTRGQQVTLSCSPISGHRSVSWYQQTPGQGLQFLFEYFSETQRNKGNFPGRFSGRQFSNSRSEMNVSTLELGDSALYLCASSTLPRRGFYNEQFFGPGTRLTVL.

Only one count was recorded for this clone. The chain carries TRBV28 and TRBJ1-2; 7 nucleotides align to TRBD1. V lost 6 bases to trimming and J lost 3 bases; unmatched junction nucleotides: 7. Per germline, CDR1 MDHEN and CDR2 SYDVKM. The CDR3 covers 14 residues. The CDR3 nucleotides are TGTGCCAGCAGGCGCGACAGGGTCTACTATGGCTACACCTTC. Its protein is CASRRDRVYYGYTF.

This clone was seen repeatedly, ten times or more. The V gene is TRBV1, the J gene TRBJ2-5; TRBD2, the table's D call, was not compared with the DNA. TRBV1 is a known pseudogene. The CDR3 contains 17 residues. The CDR3 DNA is TGCACCAGCAGCCAAGAGGCGTGGCGGGAGGGAGGAGAGACCCAGTACTTC. Translation gives CTSSQEAWREGGETQYF.

This clone came up many times. V is TRBV11-2 and J is TRBJ1-6; 7 nucleotides match TRBD1. V was pared by 1 base and J by 14 bases, with 5 bases of the junction left unmatched. The germline V gene has CDR1 SGHAT and CDR2 FQNNGV. This CDR3 contains 13 residues. The CDR3 loop is CASSLVGGQALHF. DNA for the CDR3: TGTGCCAGCAGCTTAGTGGGTGGACAGGCCCTCCACTTT.

This chain joins TRBV6-6 and TRBJ1-2, with D tentatively TRBD1 (6 bases). CDR1 is MNHNY and CDR2 is SVGAGI in the germline V gene (reference sequence). The CDR3 has 13 amino acids. Trimming removed 4 bases at V and 6 bases at J, with 12 bases between. CDR3 bases: TGTGCCAGCAGTTGGCGACAGGAAAATGGCTACACCTTC. Amino acids: CASSWRQENGYTF.

This chain connects TRBV11-3 to TRBJ2-1; D is possibly TRBD2 (6 bases). This CDR3 has 15 residues. Germline V lookup: CDR1 SGHNT, CDR2 YENEEA. The V end lost 2 bases, the J end lost 5 bases, and 13 bases lay between the germline ends. The CDR3 protein is CASSLRGGINNEQFF. DNA of the CDR3: TGTGCCAGCAGCTTAAGAGGCGGGATCAACAATGAGCAGTTCTTC.

Concerning this clone itself: The same CDR3 is also encoded by other DNA sequences in this sample. The rearrangement joins TRBV5-4 to TRBJ2-1; 10 bases agree with TRBD2. The CDR3 is 15 amino acids. V lost 4 bases to trimming and J lost 7 bases; unmatched junction nucleotides: 8. The germline V gene encodes CDR1 SGHNT and CDR2 YYREEE (reference sequence). Here the CDR3 DNA reads TGTGCCAGCAGCCCTAGGACTAGCGGCGGGAATGAGCAGTTCTTC. Residues: CASSPRTSGGNEQFF.

The chain employs TRBV6-5 and TRBJ2-2; D unclear. The V and J ends lost 8 bases and 1 base respectively, with 8 bases between them. Germline V gene data show CDR1 as MNHEY and CDR2 as SVGAGI. The CDR3 totals 13 residues. In DNA, the CDR3 is TGTGCCAGCGACACAGTGAACACCGGGGAGCTGTTTTTT. It translates to CASDTVNTGELFF.